The 7 T cell receptor beta chains presented below share a single source sample, sequenced in a study of tumor-infiltrating lymphocytes in primary liver carcinoma. Blood RNA was derived from unsorted whole blood, and germline DNA was extracted too. Starting from approximately 0.45 ug of total RNA, TCR beta cDNA was produced with a primer in the constant region. Three nested multiplex PCR rounds, a slightly modified ARM-PCR, produced the libraries for TCR beta. Two initial PCR rounds of around 10 cycles each paired TRBV1-TRBV30 forward primers with a C-beta reverse primer. In TCRdb, the multiplex PCR reads were re-called with MiXCR into one record per CDR3 protein. The sample comprises about 180,000 distinct CDR3 sequences, roughly three fifths of which are singletons, and 65% to 80% rests with the top ten. Material for sequencing was peripheral blood. These receptors all stem from a man aged 35-49 years with primary liver carcinoma and hepatitis B virus infection.

Details on this clonotype: Compared with germline, one end of the junction differs, possibly owing to a read error. V usage is TRBV6-1 and J usage is TRBJ2-1; 10 bases line up with TRBD2. The CDR3 contains 15 residues. Per the germline V gene, CDR1 is MNHNS and CDR2 is SASEGT. CDR3 bases: TGTGCCAACAGTGAACAAAGCGGGAGGGCCACTGAGCAGTTCTTC. Protein: CANSEQSGRATEQFF.

In its sample, this clonotype was seen many times. V is TRBV11-3 and J is TRBJ2-3; a weak D match, TRBD2 (5 bases). The CDR3 has 13 amino acids. Germline CDR1 is SGHNT and CDR2 is YENEEA. V lost 4 bases to trimming and J lost 5 bases, with 10 bases between them. The CDR3 is CASSSGYGDTQYF. In DNA, the CDR3 is TGTGCCAGCAGCTCGGGGTACGGAGATACGCAGTATTTT.

This chain connects TRBV4-1 to TRBJ2-5; the D gene is possibly TRBD2 (6 bases). From germline, CDR1 is MGHRA and CDR2 YSYEKL. This CDR3 region has 18 residues. V dropped 1 base and J dropped 5 bases, with 23 bases sitting between them. The CDR3 DNA is TGCGCCAGCAGCCAAGTGACAAGCGGGCTTCACCGAGGGGAGACCCAGTACTTC. It translates to CASSQVTSGLHRGETQYF.

This clonotype was seen a few times. The junction differs from germline at one of its ends, possibly a read error. The CDR3 loop reads CAIGSSYNEQLF. The CDR3 coding sequence is TGTGCCATCGGGAGCTCCTACAATGAGCAGCTCTTC. The chain carries TRBV6-1 and TRBJ2-1; tentatively, D is TRBD2 (6 bases). Germline loops: CDR1 MNHNS, CDR2 SASEGT. The CDR3 consists of 12 residues.

With regard to this clonotype: The conserved final phenylalanine or tryptophan is absent from the CDR3, which likely points to a read error. The V gene is TRBV11-2, the J gene TRBJ2-7; D is undetermined. The CDR3 has 14 amino acids. Per the germline V gene, CDR1 is SGHAT and CDR2 is FQNNGV. CDR3 residues: CAISLGDISYEQYL. In DNA, the CDR3 is TGTGCCATCAGCTTGGGTGACATCTCCTACGAGCAGTACTTA.

Points on this clonotype: One base away lies a much larger clone, so this may be a sequencing read error. The chain uses TRBV29-1 and TRBJ2-5; 8 nucleotides match TRBD2. The CDR3 extends over 15 amino acids. The germline CDR1 and CDR2 sequences are SQVTM and ANQGSEA. Trimming at V came to 3 bases and at J to 1 base, leaving 7 bases not matched to a gene. CDR3 coding DNA: TGCAGCGTTGACCCTACTCTAGCGGGCCAAGAGACCCAGTACTTC. Amino acid sequence: CSVDPTLAGQETQYF.

V and J are TRBV4-2 and TRBJ2-1, with 7 positions matching TRBD2. Unmatched junction bases numbered 5, after V lost 1 base and J lost 2 bases. CDR3 length: 16 residues. CDR1 and CDR2 from the germline V gene are LGHNA and YNFKEQ. The CDR3 loop is CASSQVGAGAYNEQFF. CDR3 DNA sequence: TGTGCCAGCAGCCAAGTGGGCGCGGGAGCCTACAATGAGCAGTTCTTC.